These 29 T cell receptor beta chains were all obtained from the same sample, sequenced in a study of T cell changes during pregnancy in multiple sclerosis. Data came from immunoSEQ multiplex PCR; TCRdb stores just in-frame clones and leaves some out. The sample lists tens of thousands of clones, approximately 94% occurring once. The specimen was CD4+ T cells from peripheral blood mononuclear cells, collected in the second trimester of pregnancy. All receptors derive from a female donor with multiple sclerosis, enrolled in a pregnancy study.

The chain couples TRBV9 to TRBJ1-3; a possible D gene is TRBD1 (6 bases). The germline V and J ends were trimmed by 0 bases and 0 bases, with 13 bases remaining between them. This CDR3 is built from 17 residues. The germline gives CDR1 SGDLS, CDR2 YYNGEE. CDR3 sequence reads: CASSVDWHRVSGNTIYF. CDR3 bases: TGTGCCAGCAGCGTAGACTGGCACAGGGTCTCTGGAAACACCATATATTTT.

V gene TRBV19 combines with J gene TRBJ2-1; 9 nucleotides match TRBD2. V shed 1 base, J shed 2 bases, and the junction held 6 bases outside the gene matches. Per germline, CDR1 LNHDA and CDR2 SQIVND (reference sequence). The CDR3 extends over 17 amino acids. The CDR3 region is CASSIGGSGGAYNEQFF. The CDR3 coding sequence is TGTGCCAGTAGTATAGGAGGTAGCGGGGGTGCCTACAATGAGCAGTTCTTC.

DNA for the CDR3: TGTGCCAGCAGCTCGGCCGGGACTAGACTTGGCGAGCAGTACTTC. This gives the protein CASSSAGTRLGEQYF. The chain is built from TRBV7-3 and TRBJ2-7; TRBD2 matches 8 bases. After removal of 4 bases from V and 6 bases from J, the junction contained 11 bases not matched to a gene. CDR1 is SGHTA and CDR2 is FQGTGA in the germline V gene. CDR3 size: 15 residues.

A word on this clone: This sample includes further DNA sequences coding for the same CDR3. The rearrangement links TRBV19 to TRBJ2-7, with 11 positions matching TRBD2. Per the germline V gene, CDR1 is LNHDA and CDR2 is SQIVND (reference sequence). CDR3 length equals 15 residues. V gave up 6 bases and J gave up 7 bases; unmatched junction bases: 11. CDR3 protein: CASRDTSGGPTEQYF. CDR3 coding DNA: TGTGCCAGTAGAGACACTAGCGGGGGCCCCACTGAGCAGTACTTC.

The chain combines TRBV19 with TRBJ1-2, with D tentatively TRBD1 (6 bases). The germline V gene encodes CDR1 LNHDA and CDR2 SQIVND (reference sequence). The V end lost 6 bases, the J end lost 5 bases, and 16 bases lay between the germline ends. The CDR3 totals 14 residues. CDR3 DNA sequence: TGTGCCAGTAGCACGATTGGACAGCGATATGGCTACACCTTC. It translates to CASSTIGQRYGYTF.

The chain employs TRBV2 and TRBJ1-6, with 8 bases lining up with TRBD1. V trimming: 6 bases; J trimming: 6 bases; junction bases outside the gene matches: 10. The germline CDR1 and CDR2 sequences are SNHLY and FYNNEI. CDR3 length equals 16 residues. CDR3 sequence reads: CASSRERTGPNSPLHF. CDR3 nucleotides: TGTGCCAGCAGCCGGGAGAGGACAGGGCCTAATTCACCCCTCCACTTT.

The V gene is TRBV25-1, the J gene TRBJ1-3; perhaps TRBD1 as D (5 bases). V lost 2 bases and J 0 bases, leaving 8 bases between the germline ends. CDR3 size: 15 residues. Germline V gene data show CDR1 as MGHDK and CDR2 as SYGVNS. The CDR3 DNA sequence: TGTGCCAGCAGTGAAACAGGCGTCTCTGGAAACACCATATATTTT. It codes for CASSETGVSGNTIYF.

V is TRBV27 and J is TRBJ1-2, with 8 bases matching TRBD1. The CDR3 extends over 14 amino acids. CDR1 and CDR2 from the germline V gene are MNHEY and SMNVEV (reference sequence). V shed 4 bases and J 6 bases; nucleotides not matched to a gene: 7. CDR3 residues: CASSSLPTGDGYTF. Here the CDR3 DNA reads TGTGCCAGCAGTTCCCTCCCGACAGGGGATGGCTACACCTTC.

The chain carries TRBV6-1 and TRBJ1-5; D ambiguous. Looked up from germline, CDR1 is MNHNS and CDR2 is SASEGT. CDR3 size: 15 residues. V lost 3 bases to trimming and J lost 0 bases, with 9 bases between them. CDR3 sequence: CASSEGRNSNQPQHF. DNA for the CDR3: TGTGCCAGCAGTGAGGGCAGAAATAGCAATCAGCCCCAGCATTTT.

The J gene is TRBJ2-3, the V gene TRBV7-9; the match to TRBD2 covers 11 bases. The CDR3 has 16 amino acids. V trimming: 5 bases; J trimming: 5 bases; junction bases outside the gene matches: 9. CDR1 is SEHNR and CDR2 is FQNEAQ in the germline V gene (reference sequence). CDR3 residues: CASSPRLAGPLDTQYF. The CDR3 DNA is TGTGCCAGCAGCCCTAGACTAGCGGGGCCTTTAGATACGCAGTATTTT.

The chain joins TRBV2 to TRBJ2-7, with a tentative D call TRBD2 (5 bases). The CDR3 extends over 14 amino acids. V gave up 4 bases and J gave up 4 bases, with 14 bases separating them. The germline gives CDR1 SNHLY, CDR2 FYNNEI. CDR3 DNA: TGTGCCAGCAGTGTAGCAGGACTCCTATACGAGCAGTACTTC. Its translation: CASSVAGLLYEQYF.

The chain is built from TRBV5-8 and TRBJ2-5, with D possibly TRBD1 on 6 matching bases. This CDR3 region has 17 residues. Deletions cut 3 bases from V and 1 base from J, with 19 bases between. The germline CDR1 and CDR2 sequences are SGHTS and YDEGEE. In DNA form, the CDR3 reads TGTGCCAGCAGCTCGGGTCACAGGGTCCGAAGCCAAGAGACCCAGTACTTC. It yields the protein CASSSGHRVRSQETQYF.

The chain links TRBV5-4 to TRBJ1-6; TRBD1 aligns across 8 bases. CDR3 size: 15 residues. Unmatched junction bases numbered 4, after V lost 3 bases and J lost 5 bases. From germline, CDR1 is SGHNT and CDR2 YYREEE (reference sequence). CDR3 DNA: TGTGCCAGCAGCTCCAGGGGGCTTGATAATTCACCCCTCCACTTT. It yields the protein CASSSRGLDNSPLHF.

CDR3 residues: CASSLGGTGKYNEQFF. DNA of the CDR3: TGTGCCAGCAGCTTAGGGGGGACTGGTAAATACAATGAGCAGTTCTTC. The chain carries TRBV7-2 and TRBJ2-1; perhaps TRBD2 as D (6 bases). Germline values: CDR1 SGHTA, CDR2 FQGNSA. There are 16 residues in the CDR3. V lost 1 base, J lost 4 bases, and 14 bases lay in between. Combining the CDR3 with reference TRBV7-2 and TRBJ2-1 gives the whole variable domain GAGVSQSPSNKVTEKGKDVELRCDPISGHTALYWYRQSLGQGLEFLIYFQGNSAPDKSGLPSDRFSAERTGGSVSTLTIQRTQQEDSAVYLCASSLGGTGKYNEQFFGPGTRLTVL.

This clone has just a few counts. CDR3: CASRNTGGPYGYTF. In DNA, the CDR3 is TGTGCCAGCAGGAATACAGGGGGTCCGTATGGCTACACCTTC. This chain uses TRBV7-2 with TRBJ1-2, with 8 bases matching TRBD1. Trimming cost V 6 bases and J 5 bases; bases outside gene matches: 8. The germline V gene encodes CDR1 SGHTA and CDR2 FQGNSA. The CDR3 extends over 14 amino acids.

The chain employs TRBV29-1 and TRBJ2-1; the match to TRBD2 covers 7 bases. The germline V gene has CDR1 SQVTM and CDR2 ANQGSEA. The trim removed 4 bases at V and 6 bases at J, leaving 3 bases unmatched. The CDR3 covers 12 residues. As DNA, the CDR3 is TGCAGCGTTGGGGGGGGATTCAATGAGCAGTTCTTC. Residues: CSVGGGFNEQFF.

The CDR3 region has the DNA TGTGCCAGCAGCCAAGACAGGGGGGGAGAGCCCCAGCATTTT. It is translated as CASSQDRGGEPQHF. V is TRBV7-9 and J is TRBJ1-5, with 9 bases that match TRBD1. The CDR3 runs 14 residues. J lost 8 bases, V lost 5 bases, and 7 bases had no gene match. Germline V gene lookup returns CDR1 SEHNR and CDR2 FQNEAQ (reference sequence).

The chain carries TRBV11-2 and TRBJ2-7, with D perhaps TRBD1 (6 bases). CDR1 SGHAT and CDR2 FQNNGV come from the germline V gene. The V end was cut by 0 bases, the J end by 12 bases, with 15 bases between. The CDR3 consists of 13 residues. The CDR3 loop reads CASSLDLRTVWYF. The CDR3, as DNA: TGTGCCAGCAGCTTAGATCTAAGGACAGTTTGGTACTTC.

The CDR3 spells CASSLASLGAKDTQYF. In DNA form, the CDR3 reads TGTGCCAGCAGCTTAGCCTCCCTGGGCGCGAAAGATACGCAGTATTTT. The V call is TRBV7-2, the J call TRBJ2-3; D ambiguous. This CDR3 comprises 16 residues. CDR1 is SGHTA and CDR2 is FQGNSA in the germline V gene. V lost 0 bases and J 5 bases, leaving 15 bases between the germline ends.

The chain uses TRBV6-5 and TRBJ2-7; perhaps TRBD1 as D (6 bases). The length of the CDR3 is 16 residues. CDR1 is MNHEY and CDR2 is SVGAGI in the germline V gene. With 2 bases removed from V and 2 bases from J, the gap between germline ends came to 16 bases. The chain's CDR3 is CASSYGLRRGPYEQYF. The CDR3 nucleotides read TGTGCCAGCAGTTACGGCCTCCGCAGGGGCCCCTACGAGCAGTACTTC.

This chain joins TRBV4-2 and TRBJ1-1; 7 bases are a match to TRBD1. The CDR3 consists of 14 residues. Losses at the gene ends were 3 bases for V and 1 base for J; bases not matched to a gene: 2. The germline V gene has CDR1 LGHNA and CDR2 YNFKEQ. CDR3 region: CASSHTGENTEAFF. The CDR3 DNA sequence: TGTGCCAGCAGCCACACAGGGGAGAACACTGAAGCTTTCTTT.

The rearrangement uses TRBV25-1 and TRBJ1-2, with TRBD1 matching over 9 bases. The length of the CDR3 is 15 residues. From germline, CDR1 is MGHDK and CDR2 SYGVNS. V lost 5 bases and J lost 3; bases outside the gene matches: 7. In DNA, the CDR3 is TGTGCCAGCAGTCCAAGGGACAGGGCCTACTATGGCTACACCTTC. Its protein product is CASSPRDRAYYGYTF.

The chain combines TRBV7-9 with TRBJ2-2, with D possibly matching TRBD1 (6 bases). Germline V lookup: CDR1 SEHNR, CDR2 FQNEAQ (reference sequence). The CDR3 contains 15 residues. V lost 3 bases and J 1 base, leaving 9 bases between the germline ends. CDR3 coding DNA: TGTGCCAGCAGCTTTATGACAGGGAACACCGGGGAGCTGTTTTTT. Residues: CASSFMTGNTGELFF. The whole variable domain, filled in from reference TRBV7-9 and TRBJ2-2, reads DTGVSQNPRHKITKRGQNVTFRCDPISEHNRLYWYRQTLGQGPEFLTYFQNEAQLEKSRLLSDRFSAERPKGSFSTLEIQRTEQGDSAMYLCASSFMTGNTGELFFGEGSRLTVL.

The CDR3: CASSLRTELSGNTIYF. CDR3 nucleotide sequence: TGTGCCAGCAGCCTAAGGACAGAGCTCTCTGGAAACACCATATATTTT. V gene TRBV14 combines with J gene TRBJ1-3; D possibly corresponds to TRBD1 (6 bases). The V end lost 4 bases, the J end lost 0 bases, and 13 bases lay between the germline ends. CDR3 size: 16 residues. Germline V gene sequence: CDR1 SGHDN, CDR2 FVKESK. The variable domain in full, completed from reference TRBV14 and TRBJ1-3, reads EAGVTQFPSHSVIEKGQTVTLRCDPISGHDNLYWYRRVMGKEIKFLLHFVKESKQDESGMPNNRFLAERTGGTYSTLKVQPAELEDSGVYFCASSLRTELSGNTIYFGEGSWLTVV.

This clone occurred once. The chain couples TRBV6-5 to TRBJ1-1, with 8 positions matching TRBD1. CDR1 is MNHEY and CDR2 is SVGAGI in the germline V gene. The CDR3 contains 16 residues. The V gene end was trimmed by 2 bases and the J gene end by 3 bases; junction bases not matched to a gene: 8. CDR3 sequence reads: CASSYPRTGRHTEAFF. CDR3 in DNA: TGTGCCAGCAGTTACCCTCGGACAGGGAGGCACACTGAAGCTTTCTTT.

CDR3 DNA sequence: TGTGCCAGCAGAGAACAGGGGCCCTACGAGCAGTACTTC. Translated: CASREQGPYEQYF. The J gene is TRBJ2-7, the V gene TRBV25-1, with TRBD1 identical over 7 bases. The CDR3 is 13 residues long. Trimming cost V 6 bases and J 2 bases; bases outside gene matches: 4. The germline gives CDR1 MGHDK, CDR2 SYGVNS.

This clone came up once. The chain joins TRBV19 to TRBJ1-2, with D perhaps TRBD1 (6 bases). Trimming removed 5 bases from V and 4 bases from J, with 11 bases in between. The CDR3 contains 13 residues. CDR1 LNHDA and CDR2 SQIVND come from the germline V gene (reference sequence). This CDR3 is CASSEQGSYGYTF. In DNA, the CDR3 is TGTGCCAGTAGTGAACAGGGATCCTATGGCTACACCTTC.

In its sample, this clone was seen once. V usage is TRBV14 and J usage is TRBJ2-3; TRBD2 aligns across 8 bases. This CDR3 is 16 amino acids long. J gave up 2 bases and V 4 bases, and 8 bases lay outside the gene matches. CDR1 SGHDN and CDR2 FVKESK come from the germline V gene. The CDR3 DNA is TGTGCCAGCAGCCTCCGAGCGGGGGCCGTCACAGATACGCAGTATTTT. This codes for CASSLRAGAVTDTQYF.

This clone was found once. V and J are TRBV7-8 and TRBJ1-3; tentative D call: TRBD1 (6 bases). V shed 3 bases and J shed 2 bases, with 17 bases lying between them. Germline CDR1 and CDR2: SGHVS and FQNEAQ. The CDR3 loop spans 17 amino acids. As DNA, the CDR3 is TGTGCCAGCAGCTTCTCGTTTCGGCAGGGGACTGGAAACACCATATATTTT. Translated, it gives CASSFSFRQGTGNTIYF. Filled out from reference TRBV7-8 and TRBJ1-3, the complete variable domain reads GAGVSQSPRYKVAKRGQDVALRCDPISGHVSLFWYQQALGQGPEFLTYFQNEAQLDKSGLPSDRFFAERPEGSVSTLKIQRTQQEDSAVYLCASSFSFRQGTGNTIYFGEGSWLTVV.